What follows are 6 T cell receptor beta chains derived from one specimen sequenced in a study of cytomegalovirus exposure and HLA in healthy donors. This PCR relied on a set of 60 Vbeta primers and 13 Jbeta primers. Sequencing was performed with immunoSEQ multiplex PCR; in TCRdb, only in-frame clones are kept and a portion is missing. The sample contains approximately 160,000 clones, more than 60% of which appear only once. Sequenced input: PBMCs. All receptors derive from a male donor in good health and CMV-seronegative.

This clone was counted only a few times. The CDR3 bases are TGTGCCAGCAGCTCCCCCATAGCGGGCGACTCCTACGAGCAGTACTTC. Protein sequence: CASSSPIAGDSYEQYF. The chain is built from TRBV5-6 and TRBJ2-7; 7 bases match TRBD2. After removal of 3 bases from V and 0 bases from J, the junction contained 9 bases not matched to a gene. The CDR3 is 16 amino acids. CDR1 SGHDT and CDR2 YYEEEE come from the germline V gene. The full variable domain, in which reference TRBV5-6 and TRBJ2-7 provide the parts outside the CDR3, is DAGVTQSPTHLIKTRGQQVTLRCSPKSGHDTVSWYQQALGQGPQFIFQYYEEEERQRGNFPDRFSGHQFPNYSSELNVNALLLGDSALYLCASSSPIAGDSYEQYFGPGTRLTVT.

Notes on this clone: The sample contains more than one DNA sequence encoding this CDR3. The chain links TRBV28 to TRBJ2-7; 9 bases line up with TRBD1. The CDR3 totals 13 residues. Per germline, CDR1 MDHEN and CDR2 SYDVKM. The J segment lost 3 bases and the V segment lost 5 bases, leaving 2 bases of the junction unmatched. CDR3 protein: CASSPGQGYEQYF. The CDR3 bases are TGTGCCAGCAGTCCGGGACAGGGCTACGAGCAGTACTTC.

J is TRBJ2-3 and V is TRBV27, with TRBD2 matching 7 bases. The ends lost 2 bases at V and 6 bases at J; junction bases unmatched: 5. The CDR3 extends over 14 amino acids. Germline lookup yields CDR1 MNHEY and CDR2 SMNVEV (reference sequence). CDR3 residues: CASSLGRVSDTQYF. CDR3 coding DNA: TGTGCCAGCAGTTTAGGGAGGGTGTCGGATACGCAGTATTTT.

The genes are TRBV5-1 and TRBJ1-5; 7 positions agree with TRBD1. Unmatched junction bases numbered 2, after V lost 3 bases and J lost 2 bases. This CDR3 is 14 amino acids long. Germline lookup yields CDR1 SGHRS and CDR2 YFSETQ. CDR3 residues: CASSSTGGNQPQHF. CDR3 DNA sequence: TGCGCCAGCAGCTCAACAGGGGGCAATCAGCCCCAGCATTTT.

The chain recombines TRBV6-1 with TRBJ2-7, with 10 nucleotides matching TRBD1. The CDR3 spans 14 residues. Germline CDR1 MNHNS, CDR2 SASEGT. The J segment lost 3 bases and the V segment lost 5 bases, leaving 4 bases of the junction unmatched. This CDR3 is CASSPRDRGYEQYF. The CDR3 coding sequence is TGTGCCAGCAGTCCCCGGGACAGGGGCTACGAGCAGTACTTC.

The chain couples TRBV6-5 to TRBJ2-5; the match to TRBD2 covers 8 bases. Trimming at V came to 0 bases and at J to 4 bases, leaving 4 bases not matched to a gene. The CDR3 runs 15 residues. The germline V gene encodes CDR1 MNHEY and CDR2 SVGAGI. The CDR3 DNA follows: TGTGCCAGCAGTTACTCGACGGGGGGGCCAGAGACCCAGTACTTC. It yields the protein CASSYSTGGPETQYF.